This T cell receptor (beta chain) appears in the sequencing data of a study of molecular identifiers for immune sequencing clone quantification. This clonotype occurred many times. Its target is not known. Germline-derived CDR1 and CDR2 are GTSNPN and SVGIG (reference sequence). There are 14 residues in the CDR3. Trimming cost V 0 bases and J 3 bases, with 10 bases left between them. Each CDR3 protein gets one entry after TCRdb re-called the PCR reads with MiXCR. This sample carries over 55,000 distinct CDR3 sequences, less than 20% of them seen once, and the ten largest clones take approximately 1.6%. Study-wide points: Spiked Jurkat TCR RNA equivalent to one cell reportedly surfaced among some 1 million naive cells. Clones above 20 RNA copies held over 98% of effector molecules, under 1% in naive cells.

The sequence was collected from a human donor in good health. Some libraries in this study had Jurkat cell RNA spiked in. The specimen was naive CD8+ T cells from blood, with Jurkat cell RNA spiked in. Subset defined: FACS-sorted CD8+CD4-CCR7+CD45RA+ naive T cells. The chain joins TRBV30 to TRBJ2-3; weak D call: TRBD1 (6 bases). CDR3 residues: CAWSVQGSTDTQYF. The CDR3 DNA is TGTGCCTGGAGTGTACAGGGTAGTACAGATACGCAGTATTTT.